The 25 T cell receptor beta chains reported below all come from one sample, sequenced in a study of T cell responses to AZD1222 COVID-19 vaccine. Libraries were prepared by immunoSEQ multiplex PCR; TCRdb keeps only in-frame clonotypes and omits some of them. This table holds some 110,000 clones, about 91% found once. The input for sequencing was peripheral blood, taken 28 days after the second AZD1222 dose. The receptors were sampled from an adult who received the AZD1222 COVID-19 vaccine.

This CDR3 reads CAFQGARGYTF. CDR3 sequence (DNA): TGTGCCTTCCAGGGGGCTCGTGGCTACACCTTC. This rearrangement joins TRBV30 to TRBJ1-2; 8 nucleotides agree with TRBD1. Germline-derived CDR1 and CDR2 are GTSNPN and SVGIG (reference sequence). The J segment lost 7 bases and the V segment lost 7 bases, leaving 5 bases of the junction unmatched. The CDR3 is 11 amino acids.

V gene TRBV4-2 combines with J gene TRBJ2-1, with D unclear. This CDR3 is 15 amino acids long. Per germline, CDR1 LGHNA and CDR2 YNFKEQ. V lost 2 bases to trimming and J lost 2 bases, with 10 bases between them. The CDR3 coding sequence is TGTGCCAGCAGCCAATTTAGGGTTGCCTACAATGAGCAGTTCTTC. It yields the protein CASSQFRVAYNEQFF.

This clone was observed once. The rearrangement joins TRBV6-5 to TRBJ2-7, with D perhaps given as TRBD1 or TRBD2 (6 bases each). Trimming left V 6 bases short and J 6 bases short, with 15 bases between. The CDR3 extends over 13 amino acids. In germline, CDR1 is MNHEY, CDR2 SVGAGI. The CDR3: CASSLVRGAEQYF. The CDR3 DNA reads TGTGCCAGCAGCCTTGTAAGGGGGGCCGAGCAGTACTTC.

Concerning this clone itself: This clone may be a read error of a much larger clone one base away. The chain links TRBV11-2 to TRBJ1-1; D not certain. V gave up 1 base and J gave up 1 base, with 4 bases separating them. The germline CDR1 and CDR2 sequences are SGHAT and FQNNGV. The CDR3 spans 13 residues. This CDR3 is CASSLGENTEAFF. CDR3 nucleotides: TGTGCCAGCAGCTTAGGGGAGAACACTGAAGCTTTCTTT.

The chain links TRBV10-3 to TRBJ2-2, with D hard to call. This CDR3 comprises 14 residues. Trimming left V 4 bases short and J 3 bases short, with 9 bases between. Per the germline V gene, CDR1 is ENHRY and CDR2 is SYGVKD. CDR3 bases: TGTGCCATCAGTGGGAAGGTGTACACCGGGGAGCTGTTTTTT. It specifies CAISGKVYTGELFF.

The J gene is TRBJ2-4, the V gene TRBV7-2; 7 nucleotides line up with TRBD2. CDR3 length equals 15 residues. Unmatched junction bases numbered 7, after V lost 5 bases and J lost 3 bases. Germline assignment: CDR1 SGHTA and CDR2 FQGNSA. This CDR3 reads CASSDVWGGKNIQYF. Here the CDR3 DNA reads TGTGCCAGCAGCGATGTTTGGGGGGGCAAAAACATTCAGTACTTC.

J is TRBJ2-5 and V is TRBV18; 7 nucleotides match TRBD2. The CDR3 is 17 amino acids. Germline V gene lookup returns CDR1 KGHSH and CDR2 LQKENI. The V segment lost 3 bases and the J segment 4 bases; nucleotides outside the gene matches: 14. The CDR3 nucleotides read TGTGCCAGCTCACCTCTAGCGGCCTCCCGAGGGTCAGAGACCCAGTACTTC. Translating it yields CASSPLAASRGSETQYF.

The chain uses TRBV5-4 and TRBJ1-6; TRBD1 agrees at 8 bases. V was clipped by 4 bases and J by 6 bases; unmatched bases: 6. Germline assignment: CDR1 SGHNT and CDR2 YYREEE (reference sequence). The CDR3 extends over 15 amino acids. The DNA for the CDR3 is TGTGCCAGCAGCCCAGGACAGGGAGGTAATTCACCCCTCCACTTT. Residues: CASSPGQGGNSPLHF.

The chain has TRBV6-5 and TRBJ2-1; D remains ambiguous. The CDR3 has 11 residues. Looked up from germline, CDR1 is MNHEY and CDR2 is SVGAGI. Trimming pared 8 bases from V and 9 bases from J, leaving 11 bases between. The CDR3 sequence: CASARLGEQFF. CDR3 bases: TGTGCCAGCGCCCGACTGGGTGAGCAGTTCTTC.

The chain joins TRBV2 to TRBJ1-2; D is ambiguous. This CDR3 comprises 13 residues. V was clipped by 4 bases and J by 5 bases, with 11 bases between them. Germline CDR1 SNHLY, CDR2 FYNNEI. DNA for the CDR3: TGTGCCAGCAGTGGTGCACAGAGGTATGGCTACACCTTC. Protein: CASSGAQRYGYTF.

The rearrangement joins TRBV7-9 to TRBJ2-1; 9 nucleotides agree with TRBD2. Germline V gene lookup returns CDR1 SEHNR and CDR2 FQNEAQ (reference sequence). The CDR3 is 15 residues long. The V and J ends lost 2 bases and 6 bases, in that order; junction bases with no gene match: 5. The DNA of the CDR3 is TGTGCCAGCAGCTTACGGGCGGGAGGGCTCAATGAGCAGTTCTTC. This encodes CASSLRAGGLNEQFF. The whole variable domain, remainder taken from reference TRBV7-9 and TRBJ2-1, is DTGVSQNPRHKITKRGQNVTFRCDPISEHNRLYWYRQTLGQGPEFLTYFQNEAQLEKSRLLSDRFSAERPKGSFSTLEIQRTEQGDSAMYLCASSLRAGGLNEQFFGPGTRLTVL.

V is TRBV7-9 and J is TRBJ1-2; a possible D gene is TRBD1 (5 bases). Trimming pared 4 bases from V and 7 bases from J, leaving 10 bases between. The CDR3 runs 12 residues. Germline V gene sequence: CDR1 SEHNR, CDR2 FQNEAQ (reference sequence). The CDR3 region has the DNA TGTGCCAGCAGCTCCGTGGGGGGTGGCTACACCTTC. Translating gives CASSSVGGGYTF.

This clone appeared a single time. The chain links TRBV16 to TRBJ2-5, with TRBD2 identical over 7 bases. The CDR3 length is 15 residues. The trim removed 0 bases at V and 7 bases at J, leaving 8 bases unmatched. Looked up from germline, CDR1 is KGHSY and CDR2 is FQNENV. CDR3 sequence (DNA): TGTGCCAGCAGCCAATCACGCCTAGCGGAAGGGACCCAGTACTTC. It encodes CASSQSRLAEGTQYF. Together with reference TRBV16 and TRBJ2-5, the CDR3 gives the full variable domain: GEEVAQTPKHLVRGEGQKAKLYCAPIKGHSYVFWYQQVLKNEFKFLISFQNENVFDETGMPKERFSAKCLPNSPCSLEIQATKLEDSAVYFCASSQSRLAEGTQYFGPGTRLLVL.

The rearrangement uses TRBV5-1 and TRBJ2-7; perhaps TRBD1 as D (6 bases). The CDR3 is 15 amino acids. Deletions cut 0 bases from V and 5 bases from J, with 15 bases between. Germline V gene data show CDR1 as SGHRS and CDR2 as YFSETQ. CDR3 region: CASSLALGAVNEQYF. CDR3 DNA: TGCGCCAGCAGCTTGGCCCTGGGGGCAGTCAACGAGCAGTACTTC.

The chain recombines TRBV3-1 (or the pseudogene TRBV3-2) with TRBJ2-7, with D tentatively TRBD1 or TRBD2 (5 bases each). This CDR3 has 15 residues. Germline V lookup: CDR1 LGHDT, CDR2 YNNKEL (reference sequence). With 4 bases removed from V and 1 base from J, the gap between germline ends came to 14 bases. The CDR3: CASSRAGTGSYEQYF. In nucleotides, the CDR3 is TGTGCCAGCAGCCGCGCCGGGACGGGATCCTACGAGCAGTACTTC.

This clone was found once. The chain recombines TRBV18 with TRBJ2-7; unclear D gene. The CDR3 spans 14 residues. Per the germline V gene, CDR1 is KGHSH and CDR2 is LQKENI. Trimming removed 6 bases from V and 4 bases from J, with 16 bases in between. CDR3: CASSPLGNRYEQYF. Here the CDR3 DNA reads TGTGCCAGCTCCCCCTTGGGGAACCGGTACGAGCAGTACTTC.

The gene calls are TRBV6-6 and TRBJ1-1; maybe TRBD1 (5 bases). V shed 8 bases and J shed 8 bases, with 15 bases lying between them. CDR3 size: 12 residues. Germline V CDR1 and CDR2: MNHNY, SVGAGI (reference sequence). The chain's CDR3 is CASHYPRGEAFF. In nucleotides, the CDR3 is TGTGCCAGCCATTACCCCCGGGGGGAAGCTTTCTTT.

This clone was detected only once. This chain links TRBV9 with TRBJ2-1; D is perhaps TRBD1 (6 bases). Trimming stripped 0 bases from V and 0 bases from J, with 13 bases between. CDR1 is SGDLS, CDR2 YYNGEE, per germline. The CDR3 totals 17 residues. The CDR3 sequence: CASSVARTASSYNEQFF. In nucleotides, the CDR3 is TGTGCCAGCAGCGTAGCTAGGACAGCGAGCTCCTACAATGAGCAGTTCTTC.

This sequence joins TRBV27 and TRBJ1-4; a weak D match, TRBD1 (6 bases). Trimming took 5 bases from V and 2 from J, leaving 18 bases between them. The length of the CDR3 is 17 residues. Germline loops: CDR1 MNHEY, CDR2 SMNVEV (reference sequence). The CDR3 loop reads CASSTRELGATNEKLFF. For the CDR3, the DNA is TGTGCCAGCAGTACCCGGGAGTTGGGGGCCACTAATGAAAAACTGTTTTTT.

The count of this clone is one. The chain recombines TRBV28 with TRBJ2-6; D might be TRBD1 (6 bases). CDR1 MDHEN and CDR2 SYDVKM come from the germline V gene. Between the trimmed V and J ends, which lost 7 bases and 0 bases, there was a span of 10 bases. CDR3 length equals 15 residues. The CDR3: CASIPQGSGANVLTF. In DNA form, the CDR3 reads TGTGCCAGCATCCCACAGGGCTCTGGGGCCAACGTCCTGACTTTC. Together with reference TRBV28 and TRBJ2-6, the CDR3 gives the full variable domain: DVKVTQSSRYLVKRTGEKVFLECVQDMDHENMFWYRQDPGLGLRLIYFSYDVKMKEKGDIPEGYSVSREKKERFSLILESASTNQTSMYLCASIPQGSGANVLTFGAGSRLTVL.

This chain joins TRBV5-1 and TRBJ2-1, with 8 bases aligning to TRBD1. Germline V gives CDR1 SGHRS, CDR2 YFSETQ. This CDR3 spans 15 amino acids. After removal of 0 bases from V and 5 bases from J, the junction contained 4 bases not matched to a gene. The CDR3: CASSLAGQGDNEQFF. In nucleotides, the CDR3 is TGCGCCAGCAGCTTGGCCGGACAGGGAGACAATGAGCAGTTCTTC.

CDR3 sequence reads: CATLTVNTYEQYF. The CDR3 DNA follows: TGTGCCACCTTAACTGTAAACACCTACGAGCAGTACTTC. This rearrangement joins TRBV6-5 to TRBJ2-7; D unclear. The V and J ends lost 10 bases and 2 bases respectively, with 15 bases between them. CDR1 and CDR2 (germline): MNHEY, SVGAGI. This CDR3 is built from 13 residues.

The CDR3 DNA follows: TGTGCCAGCAGCGGGACCCTCCTTAGGGAGCAGTACTTC. It specifies CASSGTLLREQYF. The chain has TRBV28 and TRBJ2-7; D tentatively reads TRBD1 or TRBD2 (5 bases each). The CDR3 length is 13 residues. Germline lookup yields CDR1 MDHEN and CDR2 SYDVKM. The V and J ends lost 6 bases and 7 bases respectively, with 16 bases between them.

This chain connects TRBV28 to TRBJ2-7, with a weak D call TRBD1 (6 bases). Germline assignment: CDR1 MDHEN and CDR2 SYDVKM. The CDR3 loop spans 14 amino acids. V lost 3 bases and J lost 5, with 14 bases in between. The CDR3 nucleotides read TGTGCCAGCAGTTTTTCAGGGGTCCTGCACGAGCAGTACTTC. Amino acids: CASSFSGVLHEQYF.

This rearrangement joins TRBV28 to TRBJ1-5; 9 nucleotides align to TRBD1. The CDR3 has 15 residues. Germline CDR1 MDHEN, CDR2 SYDVKM. Trimming took 2 bases from V and 6 from J; bases not matched to a gene: 5. The CDR3, as DNA: TGTGCCAGCAGTTTAGGGACAGGGTTGGGTCAGCCCCAGCATTTT. Translating gives CASSLGTGLGQPQHF.